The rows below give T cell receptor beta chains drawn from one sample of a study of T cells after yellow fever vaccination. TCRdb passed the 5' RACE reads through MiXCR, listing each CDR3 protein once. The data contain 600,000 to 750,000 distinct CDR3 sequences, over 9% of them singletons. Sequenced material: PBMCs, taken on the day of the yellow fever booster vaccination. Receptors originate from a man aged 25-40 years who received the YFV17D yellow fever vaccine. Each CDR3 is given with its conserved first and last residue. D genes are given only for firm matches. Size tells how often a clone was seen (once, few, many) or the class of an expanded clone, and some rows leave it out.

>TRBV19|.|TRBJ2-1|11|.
TGTGCCAGCTCCCTCAAGGAAGAGCAGTTCTTC
CASSLKEEQFF
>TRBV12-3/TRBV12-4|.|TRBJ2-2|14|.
TGTGCCAGCAGCGGAGACAGATACACCGGGGAGCTGTTTTTT
CASSGDRYTGELFF
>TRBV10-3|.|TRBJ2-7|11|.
TGTGCCATCAGTTCGGACACCGAGCAGTACTTC
CAISSDTEQYF
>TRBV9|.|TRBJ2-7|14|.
TGTGCCAGCAGCGCCGATTGGGGCGGGTACGAGCAGTACTTC
CASSADWGGYEQYF
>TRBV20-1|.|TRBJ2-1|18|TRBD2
TGCAGTGCTAGGGCTAGCGGGACCCGTAGTGGGGTGAACAATGAGCAGTTCTTC
CSARASGTRSGVNNEQFF
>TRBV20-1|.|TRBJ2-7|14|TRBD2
TGCAGTGCTAGCCCACTAGCGGGAGTCGGCGAGCAGTACTTC
CSASPLAGVGEQYF
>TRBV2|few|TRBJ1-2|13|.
TGTGCCAGCAGTTCCGGGACCCGGGTTTGGTACACCTTC
CASSSGTRVWYTF
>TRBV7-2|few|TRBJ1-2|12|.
TGTGCCAGCAGCTCCGACCTGGGCGGCTACACCTTC
CASSSDLGGYTF
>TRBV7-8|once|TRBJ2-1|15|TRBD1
TGTGCCAGCAGCCGTGACAGGGGGCCCTACAATGAGCAGTTCTTC
CASSRDRGPYNEQFF
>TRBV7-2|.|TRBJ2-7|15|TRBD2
TGTGCCAGCAGCTTAGATGGACTAGGCCGATACGAGCAGTACTTC
CASSLDGLGRYEQYF
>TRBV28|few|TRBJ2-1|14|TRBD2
TGTGCCAGCCGGAGGGGCGGGAGCTCCAATGAGCAGTTCTTC
CASRRGGSSNEQFF